This passage covers 32 T cell receptor beta chains from one sample sequenced in a study of CD8 T cells in Susac syndrome. The RNA, roughly 0.45 to 1 ug, was put through reverse transcription using random hexamers. Using its own MiXCR run on the immunoSEQ multiplex PCR reads, TCRdb lists one record per CDR3 protein. Of more than 120,000 distinct CDR3 sequences listed, roughly 94% are singletons. Sample: CD4+ T cells from PBMCs. These receptors were obtained from a human donor in good health.

V gene TRBV9 combines with J gene TRBJ2-5, with TRBD2 identical over 14 bases. Germline values: CDR1 SGDLS, CDR2 YYNGEE. The junction had 9 bases not matched to a gene; V was cut back by 0 bases and J by 5 bases. This CDR3 has 18 amino acids. CDR3 sequence reads: CASSVDAGLAGGLETQYF. The DNA of the CDR3 is TGTGCCAGCAGCGTAGACGCCGGACTAGCGGGAGGTCTCGAGACCCAGTACTTC.

This sequence joins TRBV10-3 and TRBJ2-1; possible D gene TRBD1, 5 bases. With 10 bases removed from V and 9 bases from J, the gap between germline ends came to 19 bases. Germline V gene lookup returns CDR1 ENHRY and CDR2 SYGVKD. This CDR3 region has 13 residues. For the CDR3, the DNA is TGTGCCACCTCAGACCTCTCCCAGGGTGAGCAGTTCTTC. This sequence encodes CATSDLSQGEQFF.

The chain employs TRBV6-5 and TRBJ1-1, with 12 bases aligning to TRBD1. CDR1 is MNHEY and CDR2 is SVGAGI in the germline V gene. This CDR3 contains 17 residues. V lost 0 bases to trimming and J lost 5 bases; unmatched junction nucleotides: 7. Here the CDR3 DNA reads TGTGCCAGCAGTTACTCGCTGGGACAGGGGGCGGGGACTGAAGCTTTCTTT. Encoded protein: CASSYSLGQGAGTEAFF.

J is TRBJ2-2 and V is TRBV20-1; 9 positions agree with TRBD2. The V gene's germline CDR1 is DFQATT and CDR2 SNEGSKA (reference sequence). This CDR3 is 18 amino acids long. Unmatched junction bases numbered 15, after V lost 5 bases and J lost 2 bases. The CDR3 protein is CSAPLAGRGWANTGELFF. CDR3 nucleotide sequence: TGCAGTGCTCCCCTAGCGGGGAGAGGGTGGGCAAACACCGGGGAGCTGTTTTTT.

The V and J genes are TRBV19 and TRBJ2-1, with D uncertain. The ends were cut back, 6 bases at V and 5 bases at J, with 11 bases in the middle. Per the germline V gene, CDR1 is LNHDA and CDR2 is SQIVND (reference sequence). The CDR3 consists of 13 residues. DNA of the CDR3: TGTGCCAGTAGCCCCGACGAGCACAATGAGCAGTTCTTC. It is translated as CASSPDEHNEQFF.

The chain recombines TRBV2 with TRBJ2-1; the D gene could be TRBD1 or TRBD2 (5 bases each). The V end lost 6 bases, the J end lost 6 bases, and 15 bases lay between the germline ends. Germline assignment: CDR1 SNHLY and CDR2 FYNNEI. This CDR3 spans 14 amino acids. DNA for the CDR3: TGTGCCAGCAGGGTGGGGACGACCATCAATGAGCAGTTCTTC. It encodes CASRVGTTINEQFF.

The V call is TRBV2, the J call TRBJ2-1; either TRBD1 or TRBD2 may supply D (6 bases each). The CDR3 length is 12 residues. CDR1 and CDR2 (germline): SNHLY, FYNNEI. With 6 bases removed from V and 6 bases from J, the gap between germline ends came to 9 bases. CDR3 region: CASSRGPNEQFF. Written as DNA, the CDR3 is TGTGCCAGCAGCCGGGGGCCCAATGAGCAGTTCTTC.

The chain employs TRBV9 and TRBJ2-3, with 12 bases lining up with TRBD2. The V and J ends lost 0 bases and 10 bases, in that order; junction bases with no gene match: 6. The germline CDR1 and CDR2 sequences are SGDLS and YYNGEE. This CDR3 contains 15 residues. The CDR3 region is CASSVDALAGGAQYF. The DNA of the CDR3 is TGTGCCAGCAGCGTAGATGCGCTAGCGGGAGGGGCGCAGTATTTT.

The chain uses TRBV27 and TRBJ1-2; the D gene is possibly TRBD1 (5 bases). V lost 3 bases and J lost 3, with 8 bases in between. The germline V gene encodes CDR1 MNHEY and CDR2 SMNVEV (reference sequence). The CDR3 length is 13 residues. The CDR3 region is CASSFFRDYGYTF. As DNA, the CDR3 is TGTGCCAGCAGTTTCTTCAGGGACTATGGCTACACCTTC.

J is TRBJ1-1 and V is TRBV24-1; D is uncertain. This CDR3 comprises 13 residues. From germline, CDR1 is KGHDR and CDR2 SFDVKD. The V and J ends lost 5 bases and 0 bases respectively, with 6 bases between them. The CDR3 is CATSARVNTEAFF. Here the CDR3 DNA reads TGTGCCACCAGTGCCCGGGTGAACACTGAAGCTTTCTTT.

This chain connects TRBV19 to TRBJ1-2; a possible D gene is TRBD1 (6 bases). This CDR3 is built from 15 residues. Trimming cost V 5 bases and J 6 bases, with 19 bases left between them. From germline, CDR1 is LNHDA and CDR2 SQIVND (reference sequence). Here the CDR3 DNA reads TGTGCCAGTAGTCCGACCCAACAGGGCTGGGATGGCTACACCTTC. Amino acid sequence: CASSPTQQGWDGYTF.

This chain joins TRBV25-1 and TRBJ2-7; 9 bases fit TRBD1. The CDR3 has 15 amino acids. Germline lookup yields CDR1 MGHDK and CDR2 SYGVNS. The V and J ends lost 3 bases and 5 bases, in that order; junction bases with no gene match: 8. The DNA for the CDR3 is TGTGCCAGCAGTGATCCTGGACAGGGGAGGAACGAGCAGTACTTC. Protein product: CASSDPGQGRNEQYF.

This clonotype has just one count. The V gene is TRBV18, the J gene TRBJ2-5; D gene ambiguous. V lost 8 bases to trimming and J lost 3 bases, with 13 bases between them. The CDR3 runs to 13 residues. Germline CDR1 KGHSH, CDR2 LQKENI. CDR3 nucleotides: TGTGCCAGCACCCCCCACGAGAAAGAGACCCAGTACTTC. Translation gives CASTPHEKETQYF.

V gene TRBV5-4 combines with J gene TRBJ2-5; D uncertain. The CDR3 has 14 residues. Germline V gene lookup returns CDR1 SGHNT and CDR2 YYREEE (reference sequence). V was shortened by 0 bases and J by 5 bases, with 11 bases between the two germline ends. The CDR3 reads CASSLAVGRETQYF. For the CDR3, the DNA is TGTGCCAGCAGCTTGGCCGTGGGTCGCGAGACCCAGTACTTC.

The rearrangement uses TRBV7-2 and TRBJ1-1; 10 positions agree with TRBD1. Germline V gene data show CDR1 as SGHTA and CDR2 as FQGNSA. The V and J ends lost 5 bases and 0 bases, in that order; junction bases with no gene match: 3. The CDR3 length is 15 residues. Here the CDR3 DNA reads TGTGCCAGCAGCAGGGGGACAGGGGTGAACACTGAAGCTTTCTTT. Residues: CASSRGTGVNTEAFF.

The chain combines TRBV3-1 with TRBJ1-2; D not certain. The CDR3 length is 14 residues. From germline, CDR1 is LGHDT and CDR2 YNNKEL (reference sequence). V was clipped by 2 bases and J by 8 bases, with 15 bases between them. For the CDR3, the DNA is TGTGCCAGCAGCCAAAACGAGAGGCTCGGCGGCTACACCTTC. Translated: CASSQNERLGGYTF.

V usage is TRBV11-2 and J usage is TRBJ2-3; 9 nucleotides agree with TRBD2. Trimming at V came to 5 bases and at J to 1 base, leaving 7 bases not matched to a gene. CDR1 and CDR2 from the germline V gene are SGHAT and FQNNGV. The CDR3 is made up of 16 amino acids. The CDR3 DNA reads as TGTGCCAGCAGCCAGGGGGGACTAGCACGCACAGATACGCAGTATTTT. Its protein product is CASSQGGLARTDTQYF.

V gene TRBV5-6 combines with J gene TRBJ2-3; 9 nucleotides agree with TRBD2. Germline loops: CDR1 SGHDT, CDR2 YYEEEE. V lost 7 bases and J lost 6; bases outside the gene matches: 12. This CDR3 comprises 15 residues. In DNA form, the CDR3 reads TGTGCCAGCCGGATAGGGGCGGGAGGGCCGGATACGCAGTATTTT. It encodes CASRIGAGGPDTQYF.

This clonotype showed up just once. The chain joins TRBV5-4 to TRBJ2-3, with TRBD2 identical over 7 bases. The CDR3 length is 17 residues. Unmatched junction bases numbered 12, after V lost 2 bases and J lost 3 bases. Germline CDR1 and CDR2: SGHNT and YYREEE (reference sequence). This chain's CDR3 is CASSLGGWRETTDTQYF. The CDR3 region has the DNA TGTGCCAGCAGCTTAGGAGGTTGGCGGGAGACAACAGATACGCAGTATTTT.

The chain employs TRBV4-1 and TRBJ2-3; D ambiguous. Germline V gene sequence: CDR1 MGHRA, CDR2 YSYEKL. Trimming shortened V by 2 bases and J by 2 bases, and 14 bases separated the two germline ends. The CDR3 sequence is 16 residues long. The CDR3 DNA reads TGCGCCAGCAGCCAACTAAACCTAGTATCCACAGATACGCAGTATTTT. Protein sequence: CASSQLNLVSTDTQYF.

The V and J genes are TRBV30 and TRBJ2-1, with D uncertain. Trimming removed 0 bases from V and 1 base from J, with 10 bases in between. This CDR3 has 15 residues. Germline loops: CDR1 GTSNPN, CDR2 SVGIG (reference sequence). Here the CDR3 reads CAWSVGTPSYNEQFF. DNA for the CDR3: TGTGCCTGGAGTGTAGGTACTCCGTCCTACAATGAGCAGTTCTTC.

This clonotype has just a few counts. V gene TRBV29-1 combines with J gene TRBJ2-7; 8 bases agree with TRBD2. V lost 5 bases, J lost 6 bases, and 0 bases stayed unmatched. The CDR3 is 10 residues long. Per germline, CDR1 SQVTM and CDR2 ANQGSEA. CDR3 sequence: CSVRGGEQYF. The CDR3 DNA follows: TGCAGCGTTCGGGGGGGCGAGCAGTACTTC.

The J gene is TRBJ1-1, the V gene TRBV14; 9 bases map to TRBD1. Germline V lookup: CDR1 SGHDN, CDR2 FVKESK. Losses at the gene ends were 4 bases for V and 0 bases for J; bases not matched to a gene: 6. This CDR3 comprises 16 residues. CDR3 in amino acids: CASSPGQGSMNTEAFF. For the CDR3, the DNA is TGTGCCAGCAGCCCCGGACAGGGGAGCATGAACACTGAAGCTTTCTTT. Full variable domain (remainder filled in from reference TRBV14 and TRBJ1-1): EAGVTQFPSHSVIEKGQTVTLRCDPISGHDNLYWYRRVMGKEIKFLLHFVKESKQDESGMPNNRFLAERTGGTYSTLKVQPAELEDSGVYFCASSPGQGSMNTEAFFGQGTRLTVV.

This clonotype is a singleton in its sample. The chain has TRBV15 and TRBJ1-2, with D unresolved. The CDR3 is 14 amino acids. V dropped 1 base and J dropped 0 bases, with 6 bases sitting between them. CDR1 is LNHNV, CDR2 YYDKDF, per germline (reference sequence). The DNA for the CDR3 is TGTGCCACCAGCAGAGGGCAGGCTAACTATGGCTACACCTTC. Translation gives CATSRGQANYGYTF.

V and J are TRBV2 and TRBJ2-1; D perhaps matches TRBD2 (5 bases). The CDR3 is 11 residues long. The germline V gene encodes CDR1 SNHLY and CDR2 FYNNEI. The germline V and J ends were trimmed by 7 bases and 7 bases, with 8 bases remaining between them. The CDR3 bases are TGTGCCAGCACCGACTATAATGAGCAGTTCTTC. Amino acid sequence: CASTDYNEQFF.

This clonotype was observed once. J is TRBJ2-7 and V is TRBV29-1; TRBD2 matches 7 bases. The length of the CDR3 is 17 residues. V was pared by 4 bases and J by 0 bases, with 15 bases of the junction left unmatched. CDR1 is SQVTM and CDR2 is ANQGSEA in the germline V gene. The CDR3 spells CSVVGGVGAGNSYEQYF. For the CDR3, the DNA is TGCAGCGTTGTGGGGGGGGTGGGAGCGGGAAACTCCTACGAGCAGTACTTC.

V gene TRBV27 combines with J gene TRBJ1-1; TRBD1 agrees at 9 bases. The CDR3 length is 16 residues. V lost 4 bases, J lost 3 bases, and 9 bases stayed unmatched. Germline CDR1 MNHEY, CDR2 SMNVEV (reference sequence). Written as DNA, the CDR3 is TGTGCCAGCAGTTCCTACTCACAGGGGGCTTACACTGAAGCTTTCTTT. Protein product: CASSSYSQGAYTEAFF.

This clonotype was found once. The chain recombines TRBV29-1 with TRBJ2-2, with D uncertain. The ends were cut back, 4 bases at V and 2 bases at J, with 14 bases in the middle. Per the germline V gene, CDR1 is SQVTM and CDR2 is ANQGSEA. The CDR3 has 15 residues. CDR3: CSVVSEQINTGELFF. The CDR3 DNA reads as TGCAGCGTTGTGTCCGAGCAGATAAACACCGGGGAGCTGTTTTTT.

V usage is TRBV3-1 and J usage is TRBJ2-7; TRBD1 might be the D (6 bases). Germline lookup yields CDR1 LGHDT and CDR2 YNNKEL (reference sequence). The CDR3 is 12 amino acids. Trimming removed 3 bases from V and 7 bases from J, with 10 bases in between. CDR3 sequence (DNA): TGTGCCAGCAGCCAGGGGGCGCGGGAGCAGTACTTC. Protein: CASSQGAREQYF.

J is TRBJ2-7 and V is TRBV5-1; D might be TRBD1 (6 bases). V was shortened by 0 bases and J by 0 bases, with 10 bases between the two germline ends. In germline, CDR1 is SGHRS, CDR2 YFSETQ. CDR3 length equals 15 residues. This chain's CDR3 is CASSLDREISYEQYF. Written as DNA, the CDR3 is TGCGCCAGCAGCTTGGACAGGGAAATCTCCTACGAGCAGTACTTC.

The chain combines TRBV24-1 with TRBJ1-5, with 8 bases aligning to TRBD1. Unmatched junction bases numbered 1, after V lost 6 bases and J lost 4 bases. The CDR3 length is 13 residues. The germline CDR1 and CDR2 sequences are KGHDR and SFDVKD. The CDR3 DNA follows: TGTGCCACCAGTCGGACAGGGAATCAGCCCCAGCATTTT. This encodes CATSRTGNQPQHF.

V usage is TRBV30 and J usage is TRBJ2-2; no reliable D call. The CDR3 has 14 amino acids. Germline CDR1 GTSNPN, CDR2 SVGIG (reference sequence). Trimming cost V 0 bases and J 5 bases, with 10 bases left between them. CDR3 region: CAWSVLGRTGELFF. In DNA form, the CDR3 reads TGTGCCTGGAGTGTATTAGGACGGACCGGGGAGCTGTTTTTT.